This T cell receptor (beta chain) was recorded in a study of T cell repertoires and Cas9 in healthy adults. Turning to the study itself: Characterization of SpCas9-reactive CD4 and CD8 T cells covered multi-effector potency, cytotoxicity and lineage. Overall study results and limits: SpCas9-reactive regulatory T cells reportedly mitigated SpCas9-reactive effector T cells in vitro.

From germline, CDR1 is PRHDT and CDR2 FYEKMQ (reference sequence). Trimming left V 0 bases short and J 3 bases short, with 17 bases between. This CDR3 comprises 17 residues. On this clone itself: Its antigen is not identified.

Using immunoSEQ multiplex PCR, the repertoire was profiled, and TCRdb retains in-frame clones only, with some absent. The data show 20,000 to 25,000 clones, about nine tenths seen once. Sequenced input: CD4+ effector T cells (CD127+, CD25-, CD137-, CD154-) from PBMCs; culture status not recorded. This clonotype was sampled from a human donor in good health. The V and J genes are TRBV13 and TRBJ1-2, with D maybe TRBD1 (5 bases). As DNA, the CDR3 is TGTGCCAGCAGCTTAGGTGGTCCCACAGGAGGTGACTATGGCTACACCTTC. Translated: CASSLGGPTGGDYGYTF.